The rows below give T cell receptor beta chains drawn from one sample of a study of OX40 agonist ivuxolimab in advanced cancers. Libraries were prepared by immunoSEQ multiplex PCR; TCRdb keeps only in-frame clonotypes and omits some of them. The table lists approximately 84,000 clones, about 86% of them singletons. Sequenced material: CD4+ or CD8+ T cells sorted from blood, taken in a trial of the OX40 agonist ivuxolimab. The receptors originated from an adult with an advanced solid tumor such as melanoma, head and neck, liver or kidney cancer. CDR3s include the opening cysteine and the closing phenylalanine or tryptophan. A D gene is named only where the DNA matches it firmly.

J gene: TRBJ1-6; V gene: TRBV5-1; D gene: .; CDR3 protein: CASRLGSGNSPLHF; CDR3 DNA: TGCGCCAGCAGACTGGGCAGCGGGAATTCACCCCTCCACTTT
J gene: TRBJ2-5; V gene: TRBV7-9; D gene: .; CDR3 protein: CASSLGRGEETQYF; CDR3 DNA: TGTGCCAGCAGCTTAGGGAGGGGGGAAGAGACCCAGTACTTC
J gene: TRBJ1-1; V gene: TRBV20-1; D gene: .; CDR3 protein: CSALNTEAFF; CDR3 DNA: TGCAGTGCTCTAAACACTGAAGCTTTCTTT
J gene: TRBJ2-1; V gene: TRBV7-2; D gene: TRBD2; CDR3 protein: CASSLRPREGNEQFF; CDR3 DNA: TGTGCCAGCAGCTTAAGGCCTAGGGAGGGCAATGAGCAGTTCTTC
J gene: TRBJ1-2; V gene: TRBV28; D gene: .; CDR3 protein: CASSSLGPYGYTF; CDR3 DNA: TGTGCCAGCAGTTCCCTGGGACCCTATGGCTACACCTTC
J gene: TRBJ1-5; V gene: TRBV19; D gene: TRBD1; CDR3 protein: CASQQGGNQPQHF; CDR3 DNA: TGTGCCAGTCAACAGGGGGGCAATCAGCCCCAGCATTTT
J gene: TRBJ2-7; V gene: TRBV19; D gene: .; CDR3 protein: CASSIAYTGAYEQYF; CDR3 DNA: TGTGCCAGTAGTATTGCATACACGGGAGCCTACGAGCAGTACTTC
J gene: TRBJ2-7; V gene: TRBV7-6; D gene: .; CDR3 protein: CASSLGDSPYEQYF; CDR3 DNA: TGTGCCAGCAGCTTAGGCGACAGCCCCTACGAGCAGTACTTC
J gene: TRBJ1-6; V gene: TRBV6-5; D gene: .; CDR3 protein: CASSYDGPNSPLHF; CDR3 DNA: TGTGCCAGCAGTTACGACGGACCCAATTCACCCCTCCACTTT
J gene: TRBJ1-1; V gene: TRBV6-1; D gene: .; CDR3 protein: CASRLTRVNTEAFF; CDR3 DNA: TGTGCCAGCAGACTGACCAGGGTGAACACTGAAGCTTTCTTT